This T cell receptor beta chain originates from a study of spatial heterogeneity in lung cancer. TCRdb re-analysed the 5' RACE reads in MiXCR, keeping a single row per CDR3 protein. The profile shows approximately 9,400 distinct CDR3 sequences, over 9.5% of them singletons. In its sample, this clonotype ranks as medium-sized. Its antigen is as yet unknown. Time point indicated: sample taken at primary tumor resection. Samples were obtained from roughly 65 donors, all untreated early-stage non-small cell lung cancer patients. Overall study results and limits: The number of expanded tumor alpha and beta chains correlated with mutation number.

The clonotype was recovered from a female donor with early-stage non-small cell lung cancer. The sequencing used lung tumor tissue, collected at surgery.

Written as DNA, the CDR3 is TGTGCCAGCAGCGTAGAACGGTACACTGAAGCTTTCTTT. Amino acid sequence: CASSVERYTEAFF. The rearrangement uses TRBV9 and TRBJ1-1; D gene uncertain. Trimming took 0 bases from V and 3 from J, leaving 6 bases between them. Germline V gene sequence: CDR1 SGDLS, CDR2 YYNGEE. The CDR3 loop spans 13 amino acids.